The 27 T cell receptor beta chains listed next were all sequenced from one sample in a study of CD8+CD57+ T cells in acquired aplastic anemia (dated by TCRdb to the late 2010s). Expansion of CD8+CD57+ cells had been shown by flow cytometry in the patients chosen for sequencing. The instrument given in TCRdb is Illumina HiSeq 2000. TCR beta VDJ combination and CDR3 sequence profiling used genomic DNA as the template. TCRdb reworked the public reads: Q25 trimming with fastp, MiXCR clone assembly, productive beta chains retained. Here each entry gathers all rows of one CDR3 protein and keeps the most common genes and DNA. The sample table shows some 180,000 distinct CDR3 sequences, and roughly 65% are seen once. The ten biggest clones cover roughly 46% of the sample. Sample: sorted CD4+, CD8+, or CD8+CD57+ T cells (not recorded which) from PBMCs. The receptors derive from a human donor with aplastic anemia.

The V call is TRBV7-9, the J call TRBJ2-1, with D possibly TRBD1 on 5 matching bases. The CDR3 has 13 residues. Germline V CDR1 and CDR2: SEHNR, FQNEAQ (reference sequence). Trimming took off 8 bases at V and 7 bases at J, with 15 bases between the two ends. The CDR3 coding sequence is TGTGCCAGCGTGGGCAGGGTCTGGAATGAGCAGTTCTTC. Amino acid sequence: CASVGRVWNEQFF.

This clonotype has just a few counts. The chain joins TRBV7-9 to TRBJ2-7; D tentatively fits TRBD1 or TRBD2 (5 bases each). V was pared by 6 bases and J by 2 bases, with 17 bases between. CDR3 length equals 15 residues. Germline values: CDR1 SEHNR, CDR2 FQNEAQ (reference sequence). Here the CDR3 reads CASRVRDGLTYEQYF. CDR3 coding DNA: TGTGCCAGCAGGGTACGGGACGGATTAACCTACGAGCAGTACTTC.

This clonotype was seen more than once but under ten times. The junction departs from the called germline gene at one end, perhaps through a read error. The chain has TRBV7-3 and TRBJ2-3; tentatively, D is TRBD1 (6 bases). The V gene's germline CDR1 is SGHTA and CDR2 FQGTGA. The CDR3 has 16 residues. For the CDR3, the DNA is TGCGCCAGCAGCCAAGTAGCAGGGGAAGGAGCAGATACGCAGTATTTT. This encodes CASSQVAGEGADTQYF.

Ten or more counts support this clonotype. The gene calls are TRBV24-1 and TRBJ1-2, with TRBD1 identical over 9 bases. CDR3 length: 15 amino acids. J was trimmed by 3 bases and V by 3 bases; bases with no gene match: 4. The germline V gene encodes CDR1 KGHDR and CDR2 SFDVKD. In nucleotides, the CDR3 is TGTGCCACCAGTGATACGGGACAGGGTCACTATGGCTACACCTTC. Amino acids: CATSDTGQGHYGYTF.

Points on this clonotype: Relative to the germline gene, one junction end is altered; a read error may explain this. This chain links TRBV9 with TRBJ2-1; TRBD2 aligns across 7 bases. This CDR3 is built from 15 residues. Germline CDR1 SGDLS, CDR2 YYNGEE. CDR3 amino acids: CASSVGGGVYNGQFF. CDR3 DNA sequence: TGTGCCAGCAGCGTAGGGGGGGGGGTATACAATGGGCAGTTCTTC.

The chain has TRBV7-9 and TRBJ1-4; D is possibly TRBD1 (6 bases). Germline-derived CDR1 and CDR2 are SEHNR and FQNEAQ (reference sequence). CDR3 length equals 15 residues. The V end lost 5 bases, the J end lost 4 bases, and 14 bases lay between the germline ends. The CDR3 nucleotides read TGTGCCAGCAGCCGGTCGCCAGGGGTTAATGAAAAACTGTTTTTT. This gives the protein CASSRSPGVNEKLFF.

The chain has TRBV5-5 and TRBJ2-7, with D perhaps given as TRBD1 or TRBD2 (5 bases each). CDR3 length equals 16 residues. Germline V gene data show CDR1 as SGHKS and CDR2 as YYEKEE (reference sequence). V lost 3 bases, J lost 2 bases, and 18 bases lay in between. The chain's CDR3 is CASSSEARGRTYEQYF. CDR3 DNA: TGTGCCAGCAGCTCAGAGGCCCGGGGCAGGACCTACGAGCAGTACTTC.

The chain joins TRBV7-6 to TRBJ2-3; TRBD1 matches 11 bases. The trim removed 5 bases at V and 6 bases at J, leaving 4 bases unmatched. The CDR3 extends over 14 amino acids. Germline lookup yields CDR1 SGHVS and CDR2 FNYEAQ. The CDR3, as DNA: TGTGCCAGCAGCGTGGACAGGGGGCTTGATACGCAGTATTTT. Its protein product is CASSVDRGLDTQYF.

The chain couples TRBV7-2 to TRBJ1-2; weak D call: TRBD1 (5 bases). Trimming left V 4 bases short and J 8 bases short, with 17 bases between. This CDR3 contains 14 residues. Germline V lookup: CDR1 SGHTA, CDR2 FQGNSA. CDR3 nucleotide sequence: TGTGCCAGCAGCTCCTTGTGGGGCGGTGGGGGCTACACCTTC. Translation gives CASSSLWGGGGYTF.

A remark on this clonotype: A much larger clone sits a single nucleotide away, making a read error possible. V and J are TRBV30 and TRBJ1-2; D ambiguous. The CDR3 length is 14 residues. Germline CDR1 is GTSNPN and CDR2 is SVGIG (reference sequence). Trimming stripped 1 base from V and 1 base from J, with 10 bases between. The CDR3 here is CAWSGTASNYGYTF. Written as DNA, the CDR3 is TGTGCCTGGAGTGGTACAGCCAGTAACTATGGCTACACCTTC. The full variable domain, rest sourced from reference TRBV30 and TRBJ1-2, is SQTIHQWPATLVQPVGSPLSLECTVEGTSNPNLYWYRQAAGRGLQLLFYSVGIGQISSEVPQNLSASRPQDRQFILSSKKLLLSDSGFYLCAWSGTASNYGYTFGSGTRLTVV.

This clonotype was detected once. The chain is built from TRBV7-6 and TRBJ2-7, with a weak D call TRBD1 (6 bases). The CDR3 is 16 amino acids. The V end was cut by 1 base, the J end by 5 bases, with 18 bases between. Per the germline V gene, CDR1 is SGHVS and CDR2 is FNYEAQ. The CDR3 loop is CASSLGVDQGIHEQYF. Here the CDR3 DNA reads TGTGCCAGCAGCTTAGGCGTCGACCAGGGGATCCACGAGCAGTACTTC. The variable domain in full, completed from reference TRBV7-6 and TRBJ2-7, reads GAGVSQSPRYKVTKRGQDVALRCDPISGHVSLYWYRQALGQGPEFLTYFNYEAQQDKSGLPNDRFSAERPEGSISTLTIQRTEQRDSAMYRCASSLGVDQGIHEQYFGPGTRLTVT.

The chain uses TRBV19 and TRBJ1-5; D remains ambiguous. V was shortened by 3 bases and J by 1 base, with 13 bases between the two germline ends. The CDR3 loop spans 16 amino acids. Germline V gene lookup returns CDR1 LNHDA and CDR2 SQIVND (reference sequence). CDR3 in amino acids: CASSIVRGGSNQPQHF. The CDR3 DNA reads TGTGCCAGTAGTATCGTGAGAGGTGGGAGCAATCAGCCCCAGCATTTT.

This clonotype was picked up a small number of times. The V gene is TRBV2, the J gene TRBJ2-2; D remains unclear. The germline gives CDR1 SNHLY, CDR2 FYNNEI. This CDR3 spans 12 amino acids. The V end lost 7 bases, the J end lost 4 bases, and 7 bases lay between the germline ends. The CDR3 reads CASKIGTGELFF. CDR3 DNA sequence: TGTGCCAGCAAGATAGGCACCGGGGAGCTGTTTTTT.

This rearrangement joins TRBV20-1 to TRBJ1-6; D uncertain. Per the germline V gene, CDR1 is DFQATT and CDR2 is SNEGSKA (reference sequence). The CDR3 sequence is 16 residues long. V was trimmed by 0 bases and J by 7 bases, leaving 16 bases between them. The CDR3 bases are TGCAGTGCTAGAGACAGACAAAATACTATGAATTCACCCCTCCACTTT. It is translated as CSARDRQNTMNSPLHF.

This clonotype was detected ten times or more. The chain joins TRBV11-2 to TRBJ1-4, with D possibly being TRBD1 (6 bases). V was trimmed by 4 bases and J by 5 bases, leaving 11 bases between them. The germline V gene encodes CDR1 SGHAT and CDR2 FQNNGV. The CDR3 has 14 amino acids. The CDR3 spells CASSSLGANEKLFF. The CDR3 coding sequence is TGTGCCAGCAGCTCGTTGGGGGCGAATGAAAAACTGTTTTTT.

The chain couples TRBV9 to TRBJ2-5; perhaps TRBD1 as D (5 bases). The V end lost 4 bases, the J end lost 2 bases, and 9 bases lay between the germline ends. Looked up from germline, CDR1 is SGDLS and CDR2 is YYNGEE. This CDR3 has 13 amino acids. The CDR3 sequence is CASSSRQQETQYF. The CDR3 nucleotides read TGTGCCAGCAGCTCTAGACAGCAAGAGACCCAGTACTTC.

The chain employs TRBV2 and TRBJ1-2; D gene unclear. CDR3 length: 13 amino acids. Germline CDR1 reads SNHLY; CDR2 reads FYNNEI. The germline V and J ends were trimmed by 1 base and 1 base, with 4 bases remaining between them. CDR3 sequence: CASSEGDNYGYTF. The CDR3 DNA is TGTGCCAGCAGTGAAGGGGATAACTATGGCTACACCTTC.

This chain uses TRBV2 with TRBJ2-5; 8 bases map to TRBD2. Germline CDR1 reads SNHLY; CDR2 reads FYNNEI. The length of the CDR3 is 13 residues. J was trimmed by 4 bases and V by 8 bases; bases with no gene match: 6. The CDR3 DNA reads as TGTGCCAGCCATCGGGGGGGGGCAGAGACCCAGTACTTC. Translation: CASHRGGAETQYF.

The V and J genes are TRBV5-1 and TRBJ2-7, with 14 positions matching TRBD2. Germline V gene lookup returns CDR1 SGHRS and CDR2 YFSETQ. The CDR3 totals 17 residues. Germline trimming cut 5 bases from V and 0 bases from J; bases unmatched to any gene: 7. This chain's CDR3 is CASSTGLAGGHSYEQYF. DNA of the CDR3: TGCGCCAGCAGTACCGGACTAGCGGGGGGTCACTCCTACGAGCAGTACTTC.

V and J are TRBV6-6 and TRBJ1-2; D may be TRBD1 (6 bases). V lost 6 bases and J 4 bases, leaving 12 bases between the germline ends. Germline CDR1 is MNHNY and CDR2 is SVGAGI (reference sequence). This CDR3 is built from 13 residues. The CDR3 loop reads CASSPQGTYGYTF. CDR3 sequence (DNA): TGTGCCAGCAGCCCCCAGGGGACCTATGGCTACACCTTC.

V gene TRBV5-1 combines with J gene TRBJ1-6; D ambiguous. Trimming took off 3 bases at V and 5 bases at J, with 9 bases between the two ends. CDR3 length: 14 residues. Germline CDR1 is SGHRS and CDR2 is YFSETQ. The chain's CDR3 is CASSSEADNSPLHF. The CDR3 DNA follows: TGCGCCAGCAGCTCGGAGGCCGATAATTCACCCCTCCACTTT.

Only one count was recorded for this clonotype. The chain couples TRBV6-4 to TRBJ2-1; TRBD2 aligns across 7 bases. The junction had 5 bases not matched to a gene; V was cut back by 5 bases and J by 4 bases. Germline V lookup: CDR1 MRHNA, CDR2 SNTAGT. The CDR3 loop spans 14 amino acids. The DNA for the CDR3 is TGTGCCAGCAGTTCCAGCGGGGAATACAATGAGCAGTTCTTC. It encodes CASSSSGEYNEQFF.

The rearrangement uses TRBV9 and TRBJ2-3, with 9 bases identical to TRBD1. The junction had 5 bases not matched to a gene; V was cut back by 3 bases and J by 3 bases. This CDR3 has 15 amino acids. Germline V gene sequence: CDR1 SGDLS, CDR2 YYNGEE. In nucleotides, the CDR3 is TGTGCCAGCAGCGCTGGGGACAGGGTGACAGATACGCAGTATTTT. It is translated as CASSAGDRVTDTQYF.

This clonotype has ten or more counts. The CDR3 coding sequence is TGTGCCAGCAGCCCCTCCGGGCCTACGGGGTTAGCTTTCTTT. It specifies CASSPSGPTGLAFF. The chain links TRBV7-8 to TRBJ1-1; D not resolved. This CDR3 region has 14 residues. With 5 bases removed from V and 10 bases from J, the gap between germline ends came to 20 bases. CDR1 is SGHVS and CDR2 is FQNEAQ in the germline V gene.

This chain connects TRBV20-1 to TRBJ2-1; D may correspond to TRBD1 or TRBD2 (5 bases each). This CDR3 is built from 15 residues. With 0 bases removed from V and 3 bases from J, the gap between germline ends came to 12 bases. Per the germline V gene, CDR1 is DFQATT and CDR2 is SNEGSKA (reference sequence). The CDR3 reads CSARDPGTGYNEQFF. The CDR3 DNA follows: TGCAGTGCTAGAGACCCCGGGACGGGCTACAATGAGCAGTTCTTC.

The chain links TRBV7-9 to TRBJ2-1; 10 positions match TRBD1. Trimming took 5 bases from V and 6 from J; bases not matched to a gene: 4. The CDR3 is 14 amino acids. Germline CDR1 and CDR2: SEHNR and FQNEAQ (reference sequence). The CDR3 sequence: CASSLDRGRNEQFF. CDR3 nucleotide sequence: TGTGCCAGCAGCCTCGACAGGGGGCGCAATGAGCAGTTCTTC.

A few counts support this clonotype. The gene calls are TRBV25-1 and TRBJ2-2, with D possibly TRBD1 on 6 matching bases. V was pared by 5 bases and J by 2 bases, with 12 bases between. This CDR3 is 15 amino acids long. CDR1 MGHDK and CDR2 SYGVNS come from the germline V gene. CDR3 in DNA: TGTGCCAGCAGTCCCAGGACAGACAACACCGGGGAGCTGTTTTTT. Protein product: CASSPRTDNTGELFF.